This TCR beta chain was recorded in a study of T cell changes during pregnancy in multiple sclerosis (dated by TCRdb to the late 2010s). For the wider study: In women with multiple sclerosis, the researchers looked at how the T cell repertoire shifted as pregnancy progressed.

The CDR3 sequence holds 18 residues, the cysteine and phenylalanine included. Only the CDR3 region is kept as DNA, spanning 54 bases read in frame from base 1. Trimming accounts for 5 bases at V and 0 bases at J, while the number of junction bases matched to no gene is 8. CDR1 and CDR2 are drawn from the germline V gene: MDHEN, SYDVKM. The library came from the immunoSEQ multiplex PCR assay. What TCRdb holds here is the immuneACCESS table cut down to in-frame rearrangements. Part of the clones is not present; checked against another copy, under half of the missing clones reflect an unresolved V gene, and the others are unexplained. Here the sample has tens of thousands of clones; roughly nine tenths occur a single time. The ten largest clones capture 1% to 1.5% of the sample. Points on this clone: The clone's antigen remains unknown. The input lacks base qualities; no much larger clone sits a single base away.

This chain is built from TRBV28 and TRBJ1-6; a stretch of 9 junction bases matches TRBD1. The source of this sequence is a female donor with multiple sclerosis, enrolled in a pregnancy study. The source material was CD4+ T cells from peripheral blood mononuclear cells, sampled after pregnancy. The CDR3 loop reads CASSRGQGTSSYNSPLHF. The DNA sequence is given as TGTGCCAGCAGTAGGGGACAGGGAACTAGCTCCTATAATTCACCCCTCCACTTT.